The sequence of this T cell receptor beta chain was determined in a study of T-cell reconstitution after alpha-beta-depleted transplantation in children. Note on this clonotype: A much larger clone sits a single nucleotide away, making a read error possible.

Looked up from germline, CDR1 is SGHRS and CDR2 is YFSETQ. The V and J ends lost 2 bases and 5 bases respectively, with 13 bases between them. This CDR3 comprises 14 residues. The TCRbeta library was prepared with unique molecular identifiers. Using its own MiXCR run on the PCR reads, TCRdb lists one record per CDR3 protein. The table includes over 85,000 distinct CDR3 sequences, 9% to 12% detected once. Source: PBMCs from the stem cell graft donor, taken from the stem cell graft. The sequence came from a human donor who donated a stem cell graft to a child with acute lymphoblastic leukemia. The chain links TRBV5-1 to TRBJ2-5; the D gene is possibly TRBD1 (5 bases). The CDR3 region is CASSFAGMAETQYF. The CDR3 coding sequence is TGCGCCAGCAGCTTCGCAGGGATGGCGGAGACCCAGTACTTC.